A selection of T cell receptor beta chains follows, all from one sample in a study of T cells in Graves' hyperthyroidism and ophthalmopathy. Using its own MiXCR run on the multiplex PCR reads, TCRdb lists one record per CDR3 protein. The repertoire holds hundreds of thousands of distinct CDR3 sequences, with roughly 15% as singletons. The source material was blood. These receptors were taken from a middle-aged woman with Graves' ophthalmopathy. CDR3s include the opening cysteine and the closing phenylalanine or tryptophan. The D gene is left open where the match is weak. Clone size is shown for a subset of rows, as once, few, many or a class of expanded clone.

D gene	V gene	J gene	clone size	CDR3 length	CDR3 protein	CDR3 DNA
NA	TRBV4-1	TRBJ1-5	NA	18	CASSHYLRLGSSNQPQHF	TGCGCCAGCAGCCACTACTTGCGGCTTGGCAGTAGCAATCAGCCCCAGCATTTT
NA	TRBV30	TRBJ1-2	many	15	CAWSFTSILDNGYTF	TGTGCCTGGAGTTTTACCTCCATCCTAGACAATGGCTACACCTTC
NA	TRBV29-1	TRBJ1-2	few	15	CSVEIALDTNYGYTF	TGCAGCGTTGAAATTGCCTTGGATACTAACTATGGCTACACCTTC
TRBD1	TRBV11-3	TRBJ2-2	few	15	CASSSRDRNTGELFF	TGTGCCAGCAGCTCCCGGGACAGAAACACCGGGGAGCTGTTTTTT
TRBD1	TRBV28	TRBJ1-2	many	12	CASSSGQDVYTF	TGTGCCAGCAGTTCCGGACAGGATGTCTACACCTTC
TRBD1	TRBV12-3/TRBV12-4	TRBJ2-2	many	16	CASSRGTGGNTGELFF	TGTGCCAGCAGCCGCGGGACAGGGGGTAACACCGGGGAGCTGTTTTTT
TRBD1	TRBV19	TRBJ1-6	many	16	CASSSRQGSYNSPLHF	TGTGCCAGTAGCTCCCGACAGGGATCCTATAATTCACCCCTCCACTTT
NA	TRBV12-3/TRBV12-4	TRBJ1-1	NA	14	CASSFNPMGTEAFF	TGTGCCAGCAGTTTTAATCCCATGGGGACTGAAGCTTTCTTT
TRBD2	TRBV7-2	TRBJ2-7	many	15	CASSPRAGATYEQYF	TGTGCCAGCAGCCCTAGAGCGGGAGCGACCTACGAGCAGTACTTC
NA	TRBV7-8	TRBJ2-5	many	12	CASSVYQETQYF	TGTGCCAGCAGCGTGTATCAAGAGACCCAGTACTTC
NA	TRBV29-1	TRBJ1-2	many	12	CSVDTVGYGYTF	TGCAGCGTCGACACGGTGGGCTATGGCTACACCTTC
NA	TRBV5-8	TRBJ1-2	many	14	CASSSQYADYGYTF	TGTGCCAGCAGCTCCCAGTACGCTGACTATGGCTACACCTTC
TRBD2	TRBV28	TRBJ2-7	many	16	CASSSLGGGGTYEQYF	TGTGCCAGCAGTTCCCTCGGGGGGGGAGGCACCTACGAGCAGTACTTC
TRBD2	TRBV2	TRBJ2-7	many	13	CASKLAGLYEQYF	TGTGCCAGCAAACTAGCGGGACTATACGAGCAGTACTTC
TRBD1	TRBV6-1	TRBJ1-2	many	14	CASSPGQERYGYTF	TGTGCCAGCAGTCCGGGACAGGAACGATATGGCTACACCTTC
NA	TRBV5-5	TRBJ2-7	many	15	CASNQGLSRSYEQYF	TGTGCCAGCAACCAGGGGCTTTCGAGATCGTACGAGCAGTACTTC
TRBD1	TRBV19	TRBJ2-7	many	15	CASMGSGQVPYEQYF	TGTGCCAGTATGGGATCCGGACAGGTACCCTACGAGCAGTACTTC
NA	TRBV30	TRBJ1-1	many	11	CAWSDWGEAFF	TGTGCCTGGAGTGACTGGGGGGAAGCTTTCTTT
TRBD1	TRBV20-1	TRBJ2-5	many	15	CSAATGFESGETQYF	TGCAGTGCTGCGACAGGGTTCGAGTCGGGAGAGACCCAGTACTTC
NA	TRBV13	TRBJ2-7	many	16	CASSFQSGLDHYEQYF	TGTGCCAGCAGCTTCCAATCGGGACTGGATCACTACGAGCAGTACTTC
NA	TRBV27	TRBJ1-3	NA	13	CASAGAAGNTIYF	TGTGCCAGCGCCGGGGCCGCCGGAAACACCATATATTTT
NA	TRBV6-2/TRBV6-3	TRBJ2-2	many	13	CASRADNTGELFF	TGTGCCAGCAGAGCAGACAACACCGGGGAGCTGTTTTTT
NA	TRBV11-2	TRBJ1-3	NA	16	CASSLDTSWPGNTIYF	TGTGCCAGCAGCTTGGACACTTCTTGGCCTGGAAACACCATATATTTT
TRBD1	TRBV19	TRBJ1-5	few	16	CASSNPDRGPHQPQHF	TGTGCCAGTAGTAACCCAGACAGGGGGCCTCATCAGCCCCAGCATTTT
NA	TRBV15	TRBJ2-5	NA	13	CATSSSPDETQYF	TGTGCCACCAGCAGTAGTCCGGATGAGACCCAGTACTTC
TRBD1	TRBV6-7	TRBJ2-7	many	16	CASSYSRDRAFYEQYF	TGTGCCAGCAGTTACTCGAGGGACAGAGCATTTTACGAGCAGTACTTC
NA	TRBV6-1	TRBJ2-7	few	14	CASSPSGAGTFTYF	TGTGCCAGCAGCCCCTCGGGGGCAGGGACTTTCACGTACTTC
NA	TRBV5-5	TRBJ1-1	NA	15	CASSLTVSTGTEAFF	TGTGCCAGCAGCTTGACAGTATCGACGGGCACTGAAGCTTTCTTT
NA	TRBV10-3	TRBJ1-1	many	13	CAISGPSNTEAFF	TGTGCCATCAGTGGGCCCTCGAACACTGAAGCTTTCTTT
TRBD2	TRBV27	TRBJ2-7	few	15	CASSLRLAGLYEQYF	TGTGCCAGCAGTTTAAGACTAGCGGGGTTATACGAGCAGTACTTC
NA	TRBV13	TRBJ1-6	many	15	CASSPQGSYNSPLHF	TGTGCCAGCAGCCCCCAGGGCTCCTATAATTCACCCCTCCACTTT
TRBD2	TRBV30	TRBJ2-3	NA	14	CAWSGREGADTQYF	TGTGCCTGGAGTGGGCGGGAGGGAGCAGATACGCAGTATTTT
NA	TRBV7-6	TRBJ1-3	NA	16	CASSLAGHYSGNTIYF	TGTGCCAGCAGCTTAGCGGGACACTACTCTGGAAACACCATATATTTT